The 28 T cell receptor beta chains below come from one sample, sequenced in a study of beta chain features in type 1 diabetes. The study reverse transcribed the entire isolated RNA, so it sequenced expressed TCRB transcripts. Generated by immunoSEQ multiplex PCR, the TCRdb table keeps only in-frame clones and is missing some. There are hundreds of thousands of clones in the sample; less than 15% occur only once, and 0.026% lies in the top ten. Specimen: naive CD4+ T cells from blood. The origin of the receptors is a woman in her thirties or forties in good health.

This clone occurred a few times. This chain connects TRBV5-1 to TRBJ2-5, with 10 bases matching TRBD2. The CDR3 spans 15 residues. Germline CDR1 reads SGHRS; CDR2 reads YFSETQ. With V trimmed by 1 base and J by 1 base, 1 base remained unmatched. DNA for the CDR3: TGCGCCAGCAGCTTGCCTAGCGGGGGCCAAGAGACCCAGTACTTC. Translating gives CASSLPSGGQETQYF.

A few counts support this clone. The chain joins TRBV7-6 to TRBJ2-7, with 7 bases identical to TRBD1. The junction had 2 bases not matched to a gene; V was cut back by 5 bases and J by 7 bases. The germline V gene encodes CDR1 SGHVS and CDR2 FNYEAQ. The CDR3 extends over 11 amino acids. CDR3 sequence (DNA): TGTGCCAGCAGCCTGACAGGGGAGCAGTACTTC. This sequence encodes CASSLTGEQYF.

The chain employs TRBV6-5 and TRBJ1-5; no reliable D call. This CDR3 comprises 15 residues. The V end was cut by 4 bases, the J end by 5 bases, with 15 bases between. Germline V lookup: CDR1 MNHEY, CDR2 SVGAGI. CDR3 in amino acids: CASSLGRRADQPQHF. The CDR3 DNA reads TGTGCCAGCAGTTTAGGGCGGAGGGCCGATCAGCCCCAGCATTTT.

In its sample, this clone was seen a few times. The rearrangement uses TRBV11-2 and TRBJ2-7; 8 bases align to TRBD2. This CDR3 comprises 16 residues. Germline CDR1 and CDR2: SGHAT and FQNNGV. Trimming cost V 1 base and J 0 bases; bases outside gene matches: 5. The CDR3 DNA sequence: TGTGCCAGCAGCTTAGGGTTTAGCGGGGTCTCCTACGAGCAGTACTTC. It translates to CASSLGFSGVSYEQYF. Looking up the rest from reference TRBV11-2 and TRBJ2-7 gives the full variable domain: EAGVAQSPRYKIIEKRQSVAFWCNPISGHATLYWYQQILGQGPKLLIQFQNNGVVDDSQLPKDRFSAERLKGVDSTLKIQPAKLEDSAVYLCASSLGFSGVSYEQYFGPGTRLTVT.

This chain joins TRBV7-2 and TRBJ2-7, with 9 bases matching TRBD2. V shed 3 bases, J shed 0 bases, and the junction held 3 bases outside the gene matches. The CDR3 runs to 15 residues. Germline loops: CDR1 SGHTA, CDR2 FQGNSA. CDR3: CASSFLAGPSYEQYF. The CDR3 region has the DNA TGTGCCAGCAGCTTTCTAGCGGGGCCCTCCTACGAGCAGTACTTC.

This clone was found a few times. The chain carries TRBV5-4 and TRBJ2-7; 14 positions match TRBD2. Germline loops: CDR1 SGHNT, CDR2 YYREEE (reference sequence). This CDR3 is built from 15 residues. The trim removed 4 bases at V and 4 bases at J, leaving 4 bases unmatched. For the CDR3, the DNA is TGTGCCAGCAGCACTCGGACTAGCGGGGGGTACGAGCAGTACTTC. Protein product: CASSTRTSGGYEQYF.

The chain couples TRBV19 to TRBJ1-2; 12 positions agree with TRBD1. The ends lost 6 bases at V and 8 bases at J; junction bases unmatched: 7. Germline CDR1 and CDR2: LNHDA and SQIVND (reference sequence). The CDR3 covers 14 residues. CDR3 residues: CASSRGQGAPGYTF. In DNA form, the CDR3 reads TGTGCCAGTAGCCGGGGACAGGGGGCGCCGGGCTACACCTTC.

This clone was picked up a small number of times. The chain employs TRBV2 and TRBJ2-3; D gene uncertain. Deletions cut 1 base from V and 2 bases from J, with 13 bases between. The length of the CDR3 is 16 residues. From germline, CDR1 is SNHLY and CDR2 FYNNEI. The CDR3 spells CASSEVRHRYTDTQYF. DNA of the CDR3: TGTGCCAGCAGTGAAGTGAGACACCGGTACACAGATACGCAGTATTTT.

The chain joins TRBV2 to TRBJ2-7, with unresolved D. This CDR3 is 12 amino acids long. Trimming shortened V by 8 bases and J by 2 bases, and 10 bases separated the two germline ends. Germline-derived CDR1 and CDR2 are SNHLY and FYNNEI. CDR3 sequence reads: CASGRETYEQYF. The DNA of the CDR3 is TGTGCCAGCGGTCGAGAGACCTACGAGCAGTACTTC.

This clone was observed a few times. The chain links TRBV15 to TRBJ2-7, with 7 nucleotides matching TRBD1. Germline lookup yields CDR1 LNHNV and CDR2 YYDKDF (reference sequence). The V and J ends lost 2 bases and 0 bases, in that order; junction bases with no gene match: 1. The CDR3 totals 14 residues. The CDR3 bases are TGTGCCACCAGCAGAAACAGGGGCTCCTACGAGCAGTACTTC. Encoded protein: CATSRNRGSYEQYF.

This clone was detected only a few times. CDR3 nucleotides: TGTGCCAGCAGTTCCGGGAGGGTTAATTCACCCCTCCACTTT. Translating gives CASSSGRVNSPLHF. The rearrangement joins TRBV7-2 to TRBJ1-6; D unresolved. The CDR3 runs to 14 residues. Germline CDR1 SGHTA, CDR2 FQGNSA. V was clipped by 6 bases and J by 6 bases, with 12 bases between them.

The chain has TRBV5-4 and TRBJ2-2; 7 bases agree with TRBD1. The CDR3 loop spans 15 amino acids. CDR1 is SGHNT, CDR2 YYREEE, per germline (reference sequence). The V and J ends lost 4 bases and 7 bases, in that order; junction bases with no gene match: 10. CDR3 coding DNA: TGTGCCAGCAGCGGCAAGGACAGGCTCGGCGGGGAGCTGTTTTTT. The encoded protein is CASSGKDRLGGELFF.

The V call is TRBV15, the J call TRBJ2-5; 7 nucleotides agree with TRBD1. CDR1 LNHNV and CDR2 YYDKDF come from the germline V gene (reference sequence). Unmatched junction bases numbered 13, after V lost 2 bases and J lost 1 base. The CDR3 spans 18 residues. CDR3 protein: CATSRLSRDRAPQETQYF. The CDR3 nucleotides are TGTGCCACCAGCAGACTTAGTCGGGACAGAGCACCCCAAGAGACCCAGTACTTC.

This clone showed up just a few times. The chain combines TRBV11-2 with TRBJ2-7; a weak D match, TRBD1 (6 bases). CDR1 SGHAT and CDR2 FQNNGV come from the germline V gene. Between the trimmed V and J ends, which lost 1 base and 3 bases, there was a span of 10 bases. This CDR3 is built from 14 residues. Here the CDR3 reads CASSLVGRGYEQYF. DNA for the CDR3: TGTGCCAGCAGCTTAGTCGGCAGGGGCTACGAGCAGTACTTC.

In its sample, this clone was seen a few times. The chain is built from TRBV9 and TRBJ2-3; 9 nucleotides line up with TRBD1. Per the germline V gene, CDR1 is SGDLS and CDR2 is YYNGEE. The CDR3 is 15 residues long. With 1 base clipped from V and 5 bases from J, the junction kept 5 bases outside the gene matches. The CDR3 sequence is CASSVTTGGGDTQYF. DNA for the CDR3: TGTGCCAGCAGCGTAACGACAGGGGGTGGAGATACGCAGTATTTT.

This clone turned up a few times. The CDR3 loop is CASSSEGHREAFF. CDR3 sequence (DNA): TGTGCCAGCAGCTCGGAGGGGCATAGGGAAGCTTTCTTT. The genes are TRBV6-5 and TRBJ1-1; possibly TRBD1 for D (5 bases). V was pared by 6 bases and J by 8 bases, with 16 bases between. The CDR3 covers 13 residues. Per the germline V gene, CDR1 is MNHEY and CDR2 is SVGAGI.

The V call is TRBV7-2, the J call TRBJ1-1; the D is unclear. The V end was cut by 7 bases, the J end by 4 bases, with 10 bases between. Germline CDR1 SGHTA, CDR2 FQGNSA. This CDR3 is built from 12 residues. CDR3 nucleotides: TGTGCCAGCAACTCCGGAGGCACTGAAGCTTTCTTT. Translated, it gives CASNSGGTEAFF.

This clone was counted between two and nine times. The chain combines TRBV7-9 with TRBJ1-4, with TRBD1 identical over 10 bases. The germline CDR1 and CDR2 sequences are SEHNR and FQNEAQ (reference sequence). With 5 bases clipped from V and 3 bases from J, the junction kept 9 bases outside the gene matches. The CDR3 totals 17 residues. Written as DNA, the CDR3 is TGTGCCAGCAGCCGTGGACAGGGGGTAATCGCTAATGAAAAACTGTTTTTT. Its translation is CASSRGQGVIANEKLFF.

This sequence joins TRBV19 and TRBJ1-2; TRBD1 might be the D (6 bases). In germline, CDR1 is LNHDA, CDR2 SQIVND (reference sequence). This CDR3 is 16 amino acids long. V was shortened by 3 bases and J by 5 bases, with 19 bases between the two germline ends. As DNA, the CDR3 is TGTGCCAGTAGTATCGCCTTCGGACAGCCTACTTATGGCTACACCTTC. This codes for CASSIAFGQPTYGYTF.

This clone showed up just a few times. This chain joins TRBV4-2 and TRBJ2-7; D is unresolved. The germline V gene encodes CDR1 LGHNA and CDR2 YNFKEQ. The CDR3 contains 15 residues. V was clipped by 0 bases and J by 4 bases, with 13 bases between them. This chain's CDR3 is CASSQDVSSSYEQYF. The CDR3 bases are TGTGCCAGCAGCCAAGATGTTAGTTCGTCTTACGAGCAGTACTTC.

This clone was seen a handful of times. This sequence joins TRBV7-8 and TRBJ2-1; 9 bases are shared with TRBD2. The germline gives CDR1 SGHVS, CDR2 FQNEAQ. Germline trimming cut 4 bases from V and 2 bases from J; bases unmatched to any gene: 9. The CDR3 covers 17 residues. The CDR3 sequence is CASSWVASGVTYNEQFF. CDR3 in DNA: TGTGCCAGCAGCTGGGTCGCTAGCGGGGTCACCTACAATGAGCAGTTCTTC.

The chain employs TRBV2 and TRBJ1-2; tentatively, D is TRBD1 (6 bases). Per the germline V gene, CDR1 is SNHLY and CDR2 is FYNNEI. CDR3 length: 14 amino acids. V lost 6 bases, J lost 2 bases, and 13 bases lay in between. CDR3 loop: CASSPVDRNYGYTF. The DNA of the CDR3 is TGTGCCAGCAGCCCGGTCGACAGGAACTATGGCTACACCTTC.

This chain links TRBV27 with TRBJ2-7; TRBD1 aligns across 7 bases. With V trimmed by 6 bases and J by 1 base, 3 bases remained unmatched. The CDR3 covers 13 residues. CDR1 and CDR2 from the germline V gene are MNHEY and SMNVEV (reference sequence). Here the CDR3 DNA reads TGTGCCAGCAGGCCGGGACAGTCCTACGAGCAGTACTTC. It translates to CASRPGQSYEQYF.

This chain's CDR3 is CASSYGGAGAYEQYF. As DNA, the CDR3 is TGTGCCAGCAGTTACGGGGGCGCGGGAGCCTACGAGCAGTACTTC. The chain is built from TRBV6-5 and TRBJ2-7; D may be TRBD2 (7 bases). The CDR3 sequence is 15 residues long. Between the trimmed V and J ends, which lost 2 bases and 2 bases, there was a span of 13 bases. Germline-derived CDR1 and CDR2 are MNHEY and SVGAGI.

The chain employs TRBV2 and TRBJ2-3, with D uncertain. Germline V CDR1 and CDR2: SNHLY, FYNNEI. The CDR3 extends over 14 amino acids. V lost 6 bases, J lost 1 base, and 11 bases lay in between. DNA for the CDR3: TGTGCCAGCAGGAAGAATCCAGGCACAGATACGCAGTATTTT. Translating it yields CASRKNPGTDTQYF.

The chain links TRBV5-1 to TRBJ1-3; D is possibly TRBD1 (6 bases). The length of the CDR3 is 14 residues. CDR1 and CDR2 (germline): SGHRS, YFSETQ. Trimming shortened V by 2 bases and J by 4 bases, and 10 bases separated the two germline ends. CDR3 in DNA: TGCGCCAGCAGCTTCACAGGGCTCGGAAACACCATATATTTT. Residues: CASSFTGLGNTIYF.

V is TRBV7-2 and J is TRBJ1-1; D not resolved. Deletions cut 5 bases from V and 4 bases from J, with 17 bases between. Germline CDR1 is SGHTA and CDR2 is FQGNSA. The CDR3 is made up of 15 amino acids. For the CDR3, the DNA is TGTGCCAGCAGCCCGCGGGTGGGTGGGAGCACTGAAGCTTTCTTT. Encoded protein: CASSPRVGGSTEAFF.

In DNA form, the CDR3 reads TGTGCCAGCAGTACAGGACAGGACTCAAGGCAGCCCCAGCATTTT. It is translated as CASSTGQDSRQPQHF. The V gene is TRBV9, the J gene TRBJ1-5; TRBD1 agrees at 7 bases. This CDR3 is 15 amino acids long. Germline loops: CDR1 SGDLS, CDR2 YYNGEE. Losses at the gene ends were 5 bases for V and 7 bases for J; bases not matched to a gene: 12.